This T cell receptor beta chain is drawn from a study of Graves' ophthalmopathy and Graves' hyperthyroidism. The study amplified TCR beta CDR3 regions using RNA transcripts. First-round RT-PCR used HTBI primers; second-round multiplex PCR followed. TCRdb recomputed calls from the multiplex PCR reads with MiXCR, one row per CDR3 protein. The sample has 1 million to 1.3 million distinct CDR3 sequences, roughly 35% seen once. This clonotype was picked up many times. This CDR3 is built from 15 residues. V gave up 3 bases and J gave up 1 base, with 12 bases separating them. Germline CDR1 reads LNHDA; CDR2 reads SQIVND (reference sequence).

This TCR came from an adult man with Graves' hyperthyroidism. Sequencing was carried out using peripheral blood or thyroid tissue (not recorded which). The chain has TRBV19 and TRBJ1-1; D is uncertain. The CDR3 coding sequence is TGTGCCAGTAGTATGAGGGCCCAGGCGAACACTGAAGCTTTCTTT. Its protein product is CASSMRAQANTEAFF.